A selection of T cell receptor beta chains follows, all from one sample in a study of OX40 agonist ivuxolimab in advanced cancers. Clones were read by immunoSEQ multiplex PCR, and TCRdb kept only the in-frame ones, dropping some. The sample has 100,000 or so clones; around 94% are singletons. The specimen comprised CD4+ or CD8+ T cells sorted from blood, sampled in a trial of the OX40 agonist ivuxolimab. The source of these receptors is an adult with an advanced solid tumor such as melanoma, head and neck, liver or kidney cancer. Each CDR3 is given with its conserved first and last residue. Rows give clone size only sometimes, using once, few, many, or a class for an expanded clone.

J,V,size,CDR3
TRBJ1-4,TRBV21-1,-,CASIQQGPSNEKLFF
TRBJ2-7,TRBV11-2,-,CASSLDRGRAGTYEQYF
TRBJ1-1,TRBV27,-,CASSYLGTGHTEAFF
TRBJ2-4,TRBV10-3,-,CAISELGIQYF
TRBJ1-2,TRBV5-8,-,CASSPRGRTGDYGYTF
TRBJ1-2,TRBV2,-,CASSQTGQAYGYTF
TRBJ2-1,TRBV28,-,CASIRGGSDEQFF
TRBJ2-2,TRBV5-1,-,CASGPSGDTGELFF
TRBJ2-3,TRBV5-1,-,CASSALAGTDTQYF
TRBJ2-2,TRBV7-3,-,CASSLRRGISTGELFF
TRBJ1-2,TRBV10-3,once,CAISDWGQGAWGYTF
TRBJ1-5,TRBV7-8,once,CASSRSRYGNQPQHF
TRBJ1-4,TRBV28,-,CASRFWGGRGTNEKLFF
TRBJ2-1,TRBV4-3,-,CASSRGGAWNEQFF
TRBJ2-6,TRBV7-7,-,CASSLGTGRPGANVLTF
TRBJ2-7,TRBV7-3,-,CASSSFRGLASYEQYF
TRBJ2-3,TRBV5-1,-,CASSLAGSDRATDTQYF
TRBJ1-2,TRBV5-1,-,CASSPSMITNYGYTF
TRBJ2-5,TRBV7-3,once,CASSSQGIETQYF
TRBJ2-3,TRBV7-2,-,CASPPGLATDTQYF
TRBJ2-3,TRBV5-1,-,CASSAQGSTDTQYF
TRBJ2-7,TRBV25-1,-,CASSSISYEQYF
TRBJ1-5,TRBV28,-,CASSPHGGPGLRPWPQHF
TRBJ1-1,TRBV6-5,-,CASSRDRVGTEAFF
TRBJ2-3,TRBV10-3,-,CAIRSGPDTQYF
TRBJ2-5,TRBV15,-,CATSRDSGGSETQYF
TRBJ1-2,TRBV25-1,few,CASSGMLTPPFYGYTF
TRBJ1-2,TRBV6-6,-,CASTPGRRNGYTF
TRBJ2-7,TRBV6-5,-,CASSSVTTTSSYEQYF
TRBJ2-3,TRBV4-1,-,CASSHGLAASLDTDTQYF
TRBJ2-5,TRBV7-9,-,CASSSPLTDNQETQYF
TRBJ2-7,TRBV6-5,-,CASTPLRGNEQYF
TRBJ1-1,TRBV27,-,CATRQGQGLQKAFF
TRBJ2-6,TRBV18,-,CASSPGGSGANVLTF
TRBJ2-7,TRBV6-6,once,CASSPHPGTGSYEQYF
TRBJ2-5,TRBV11-2,-,CASSRRETQYF
TRBJ1-5,TRBV7-2,-,CASSLNSPYSNQPQHF
TRBJ1-1,TRBV9,-,CASSVEPTGSLDNTEAFF
TRBJ2-1,TRBV7-2,-,CASSRPPGGTEFF
TRBJ2-7,TRBV29-1,-,CSVRQGSSYEQYF
TRBJ2-5,TRBV5-1,-,CASSLGTVQETQYF
TRBJ1-2,TRBV10-3,-,CAISQGGVANYGYTF
TRBJ1-2,TRBV7-6,-,CASSPGQGDYGYTF
TRBJ1-6,TRBV2,few,CASASSNSPLHF
TRBJ1-6,TRBV5-1,once,CASSLDGSYNSPLHF